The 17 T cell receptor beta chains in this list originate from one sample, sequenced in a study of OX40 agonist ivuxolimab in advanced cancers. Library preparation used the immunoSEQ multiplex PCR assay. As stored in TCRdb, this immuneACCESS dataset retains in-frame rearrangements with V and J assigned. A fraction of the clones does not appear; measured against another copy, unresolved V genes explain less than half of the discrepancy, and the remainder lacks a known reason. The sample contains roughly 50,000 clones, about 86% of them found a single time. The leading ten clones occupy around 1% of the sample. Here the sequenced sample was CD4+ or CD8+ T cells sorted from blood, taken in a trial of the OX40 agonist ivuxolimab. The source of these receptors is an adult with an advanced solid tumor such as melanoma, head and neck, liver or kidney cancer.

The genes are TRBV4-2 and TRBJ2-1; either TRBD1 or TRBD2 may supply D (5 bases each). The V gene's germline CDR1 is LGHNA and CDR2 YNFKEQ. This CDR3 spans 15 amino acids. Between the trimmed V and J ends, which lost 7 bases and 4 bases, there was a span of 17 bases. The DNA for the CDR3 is TGTGCCAGCACTAGAGGGGACCCCTCATACAATGAGCAGTTCTTC. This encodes CASTRGDPSYNEQFF.

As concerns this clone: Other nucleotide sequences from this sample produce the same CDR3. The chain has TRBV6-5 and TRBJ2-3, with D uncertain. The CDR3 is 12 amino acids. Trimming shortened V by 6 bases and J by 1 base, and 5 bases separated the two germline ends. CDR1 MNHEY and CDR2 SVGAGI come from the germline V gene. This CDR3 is CASSPGTDTQYF. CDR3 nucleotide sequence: TGTGCCAGCAGCCCCGGCACAGATACGCAGTATTTT.

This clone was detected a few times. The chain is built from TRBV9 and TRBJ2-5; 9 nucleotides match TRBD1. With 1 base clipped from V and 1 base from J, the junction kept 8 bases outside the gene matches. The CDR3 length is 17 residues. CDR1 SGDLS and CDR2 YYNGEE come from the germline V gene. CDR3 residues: CASSVTITTGGQETQYF. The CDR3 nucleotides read TGTGCCAGCAGCGTAACCATAACGACAGGGGGCCAAGAGACCCAGTACTTC.

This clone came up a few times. This CDR3 is CASSPRGGNTEAFF. DNA for the CDR3: TGTGCCAGTAGTCCCCGCGGAGGAAACACTGAAGCTTTCTTT. V and J are TRBV19 and TRBJ1-1; D is uncertain. Per germline, CDR1 LNHDA and CDR2 SQIVND (reference sequence). Trimming stripped 5 bases from V and 2 bases from J, with 12 bases between. This CDR3 comprises 14 residues.

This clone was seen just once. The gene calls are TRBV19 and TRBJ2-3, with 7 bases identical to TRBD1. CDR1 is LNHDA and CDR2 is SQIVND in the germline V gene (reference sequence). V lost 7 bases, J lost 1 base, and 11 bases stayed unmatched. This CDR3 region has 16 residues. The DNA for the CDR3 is TGTGCCAGTAAAAGACAGGGAATGGCTGGCACAGATACGCAGTATTTT. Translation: CASKRQGMAGTDTQYF.

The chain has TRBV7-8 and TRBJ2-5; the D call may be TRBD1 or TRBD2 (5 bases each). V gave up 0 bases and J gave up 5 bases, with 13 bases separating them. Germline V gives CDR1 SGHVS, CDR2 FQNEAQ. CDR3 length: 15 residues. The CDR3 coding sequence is TGTGCCAGCAGCTTAGCGCCTCGGGGCGGGGAGACCCAGTACTTC. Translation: CASSLAPRGGETQYF.

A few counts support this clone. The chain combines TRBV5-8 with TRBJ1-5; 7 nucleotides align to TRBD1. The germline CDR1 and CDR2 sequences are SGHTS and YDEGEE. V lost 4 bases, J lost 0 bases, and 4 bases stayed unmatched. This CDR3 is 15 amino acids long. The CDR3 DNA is TGTGCCAGCAGCAACCGACAGGGTAGCAATCAGCCCCAGCATTTT. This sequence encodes CASSNRQGSNQPQHF.

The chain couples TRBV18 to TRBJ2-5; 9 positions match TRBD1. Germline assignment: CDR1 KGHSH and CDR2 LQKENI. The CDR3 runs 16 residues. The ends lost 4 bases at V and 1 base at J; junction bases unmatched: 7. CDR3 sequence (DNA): TGTGCCAGCTCACAGAGGGGGACAGGGCCCCAAGAGACCCAGTACTTC. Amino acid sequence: CASSQRGTGPQETQYF.

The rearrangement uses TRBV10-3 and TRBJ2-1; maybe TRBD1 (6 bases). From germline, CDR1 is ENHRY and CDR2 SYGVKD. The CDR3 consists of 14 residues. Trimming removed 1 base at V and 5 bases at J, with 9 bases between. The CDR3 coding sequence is TGTGCCATCAGTGAGTTCGGGACAAACAATGAGCAGTTCTTC. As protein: CAISEFGTNNEQFF.

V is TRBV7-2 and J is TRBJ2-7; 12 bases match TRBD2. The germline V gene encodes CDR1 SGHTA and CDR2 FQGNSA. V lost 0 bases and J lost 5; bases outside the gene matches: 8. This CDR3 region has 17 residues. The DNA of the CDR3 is TGTGCCAGCAGCTTAGCTGTGACTAGCGGGAGATACCACGAGCAGTACTTC. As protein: CASSLAVTSGRYHEQYF.

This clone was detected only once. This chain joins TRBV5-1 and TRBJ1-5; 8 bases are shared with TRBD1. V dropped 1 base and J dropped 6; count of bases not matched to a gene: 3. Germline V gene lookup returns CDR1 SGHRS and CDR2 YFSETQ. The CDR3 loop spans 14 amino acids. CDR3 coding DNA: TGCGCCAGCAGCTTGACAACAGGGGGTCAGCCCCAGCATTTT. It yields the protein CASSLTTGGQPQHF.

The DNA of the CDR3 is TGTGCCTGGAGTGACCTCTTGGTTGGCTACACCTTC. It specifies CAWSDLLVGYTF. The chain is built from TRBV30 and TRBJ1-2; no clear D gene. Germline CDR1 GTSNPN, CDR2 SVGIG (reference sequence). The CDR3 is 12 residues long. V was pared by 1 base and J by 7 bases, with 10 bases between.

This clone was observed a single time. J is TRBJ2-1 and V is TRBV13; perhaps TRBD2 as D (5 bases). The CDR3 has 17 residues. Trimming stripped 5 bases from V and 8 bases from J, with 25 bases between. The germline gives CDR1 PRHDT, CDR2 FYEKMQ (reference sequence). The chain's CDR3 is CASSPSGSGVPGDEQFF. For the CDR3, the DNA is TGTGCCAGCAGCCCCTCAGGTTCGGGTGTTCCCGGGGATGAGCAGTTCTTC.

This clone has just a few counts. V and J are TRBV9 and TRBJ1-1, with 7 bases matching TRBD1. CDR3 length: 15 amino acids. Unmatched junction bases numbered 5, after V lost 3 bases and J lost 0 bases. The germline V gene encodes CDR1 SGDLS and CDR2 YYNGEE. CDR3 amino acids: CASSATGTVNTEAFF. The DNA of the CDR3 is TGTGCCAGCAGCGCCACCGGGACAGTGAACACTGAAGCTTTCTTT.

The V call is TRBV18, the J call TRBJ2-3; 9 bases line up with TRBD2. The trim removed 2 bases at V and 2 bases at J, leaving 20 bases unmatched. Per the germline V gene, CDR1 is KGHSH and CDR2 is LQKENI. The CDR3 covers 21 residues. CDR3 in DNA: TGTGCCAGCTCACCAGGCCTTGGGGCGGGGGGGGCCATCGGACACACAGATACGCAGTATTTT. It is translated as CASSPGLGAGGAIGHTDTQYF.

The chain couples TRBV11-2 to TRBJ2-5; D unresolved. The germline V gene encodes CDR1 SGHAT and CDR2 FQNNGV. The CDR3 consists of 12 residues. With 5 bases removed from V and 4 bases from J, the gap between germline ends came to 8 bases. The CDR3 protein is CASSLRAETQYF. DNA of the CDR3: TGTGCCAGCAGCCTTAGAGCAGAGACCCAGTACTTC.

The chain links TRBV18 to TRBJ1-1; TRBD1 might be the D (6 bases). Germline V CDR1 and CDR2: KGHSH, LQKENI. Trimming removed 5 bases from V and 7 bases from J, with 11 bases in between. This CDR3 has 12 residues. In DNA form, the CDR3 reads TGTGCCAGCTCAAGGGACAAGGTTGAAGCTTTCTTT. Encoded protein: CASSRDKVEAFF.